This TCR beta chain was documented in a study of blood T cell repertoires in COVID-19 (dated by TCRdb to the early 2020s). Background on the whole study: The collaborator samples originated in the United States, Italy and Spain and spanned the acute and convalescent phases of COVID-19. Subjects who had been exposed to COVID-19, were actively infected with it, or had recovered from it provided the deeply sampled blood TCRbeta repertoires that made up the dataset. Samples came from the ongoing ImmuneRACE study (first 160 participants) plus 1,254 subjects from 6 global collaborators. Where available, HLA class I and class II types were taken from metadata supplied by the sample provider and were not determined by assay-based typing. The repertoires were released in a freely available public database meant as a resource for research on the immune response to SARS-CoV-2. The material from the prospective study consisted of cDNA or gDNA derived from T cells, B-cell-depleted T cells, or PBMCs. A de-identified subject ID, COVID-19 status, age in years and sex were almost always included in the sample metadata.

The investigation overall reported the following: Clinical and demographic metadata were provided uncurated, with the amount varying by source and participant.

From a lookup of the germline V gene (reference sequence), CDR1 and CDR2 are SEHNR and FQNEAQ. Spanning cysteine to phenylalanine, the CDR3 consists of 16 amino acids. Here the CDR3 DNA is all that survives: 48 bases in frame from base 1. V is pruned by 5 bases and J by 2 bases, leaving 6 bases of the junction without a gene match. Only one count was recorded for this clone. Its antigen is still unknown. No quality values exist for individual bases; no much larger clone is one base distant. TCRbeta CDR3 regions were amplified from genomic DNA by means of the immunoSEQ Assay, a bias-controlled multiplex PCR. The study's processing was this. Nucleated cell counts per sample were estimated from amplification of reference gene primers within the assay. To quantify the absolute abundance of each unique TCRbeta CDR3 rearrangement, sequence reads were collapsed and filtered. For each sample, productive Simpson clonality was calculated as the square root of Simpson's diversity index across productive rearrangements. The source is immuneACCESS, and TCRdb retained only in-frame sequences with V and J called. Part of the clones is not carried over; for the studies checked, unresolved V genes explain less than half of this, and the remainder is unexplained. That table supplies the V and J calls and clone size; D and trimming were determined from the DNA. In all, the sample holds hundreds of thousands of clones, and 88% of those were seen once. Around 7.9% of the sample comes from the top ten.

In Seattle, one collaborating source enrolled patients while the infection was active and tracked those patients longitudinally over the course of disease. Each collaborating institution followed its own protocols to collect whole blood in K2EDTA tubes. For TCRbeta analysis, collaborators shipped samples as frozen whole blood, isolated PBMCs, or DNA extracted from either of those sample types. This TCR derives from a woman aged 70-85 years with COVID-19, enrolled during active disease. The chain is made from TRBV7-9 and TRBJ2-3; TRBD2 agrees with 11 junctional bases. Sequences were obtained from peripheral blood. The DNA sequence is given as TGTGCCAGCAGCGAGGGACTAGCGGCCCACACAGATACGCAGTATTTT. Its protein is CASSEGLAAHTDTQYF.